This T cell receptor beta chain appears in the sequencing data of a study of STAT3 mutations in large granular lymphocyte leukemia. General study points: Every T-LGLL patient had at least one immunodominant TCRbeta clonotype.

Each sample's TCRbeta library yielded on average about 38,000 productive templates. TCRdb's copy holds only in-frame clones and misses some; the assay was immunoSEQ multiplex PCR. This table has tens of thousands of clones, around 86% appearing once. The germline V gene has CDR1 LGHNA and CDR2 YNFKEQ. Between the trimmed V and J ends, which lost 0 bases and 5 bases, there was a span of 15 bases. This CDR3 spans 16 amino acids. About this clone: As yet, its antigen is unknown.

The receptor was isolated from a man between 60 and 75 years old with T-cell large granular lymphocyte leukemia. Some clones in this sample may be carry-over from other donors' samples. Sequenced: peripheral blood mononuclear cells. J is TRBJ2-3 and V is TRBV4-2; D is possibly TRBD2 (6 bases). The CDR3 coding sequence is TGTGCCAGCAGCCAAGATGTAGCGGCGATCTTAGATACGCAGTATTTT. Its protein is CASSQDVAAILDTQYF.